These 21 T cell receptor beta chains were all obtained from the same sample, sequenced in a study of T cells after yellow fever vaccination. TCRdb itself ran the 5' RACE reads through MiXCR, one entry per CDR3 protein. This sample yields 610,000 or so distinct CDR3 sequences, of which more than 9% are seen a single time; 15% belongs to the top ten. The material was PBMCs, obtained on the day of the yellow fever booster vaccination. These receptors were taken from a man aged 30 to 39 who received the YFV17D yellow fever vaccine.

The gene calls are TRBV19 and TRBJ1-2; 7 nucleotides match TRBD1. CDR3 length: 13 amino acids. V was pared by 6 bases and J by 4 bases, with 5 bases of the junction left unmatched. CDR1 LNHDA and CDR2 SQIVND come from the germline V gene (reference sequence). The CDR3 DNA is TGTGCCAGTAGGGGGGACAGTCCCTATGGCTACACCTTC. Its protein product is CASRGDSPYGYTF. The full variable domain, rest sourced from reference TRBV19 and TRBJ1-2, is DGGITQSPKYLFRKEGQNVTLSCEQNLNHDAMYWYRQDPGQGLRLIYYSQIVNDFQKGDIAEGYSVSREKKESFPLTVTSAQKNPTAFYLCASRGDSPYGYTFGSGTRLTVV.

This clonotype was found a few times. The rearrangement joins TRBV20-1 to TRBJ1-4; no clear D. Germline values: CDR1 DFQATT, CDR2 SNEGSKA (reference sequence). CDR3 length: 13 residues. V was cut by 1 base and J by 1 base, with 4 bases left in between. The chain's CDR3 is CSARGGTNEKLFF. CDR3 bases: TGCAGTGCTAGAGGGGGAACTAATGAAAAACTGTTTTTT.

The V gene is TRBV29-1, the J gene TRBJ2-2; 9 nucleotides align to TRBD1. The V and J ends lost 6 bases and 5 bases, in that order; junction bases with no gene match: 13. CDR1 is SQVTM and CDR2 is ANQGSEA in the germline V gene. The CDR3 spans 16 residues. The CDR3 sequence is CSVAPGTGIGTGELFF. The CDR3 nucleotides are TGCAGCGTGGCCCCCGGGACAGGGATAGGTACCGGGGAGCTGTTTTTT.

V and J are TRBV30 and TRBJ2-5; TRBD2 matches at 8 bases. Germline V lookup: CDR1 GTSNPN, CDR2 SVGIG (reference sequence). The trim removed 4 bases at V and 4 bases at J, leaving 5 bases unmatched. This CDR3 comprises 13 residues. DNA for the CDR3: TGTGCCTGGAACCGGCTAGCGGGAGAGACCCAGTACTTC. Encoded protein: CAWNRLAGETQYF.

There are many counts of this clonotype. The chain couples TRBV5-1 to TRBJ2-1, with a tentative D call TRBD2 (5 bases). Trimming took 0 bases from V and 6 from J, leaving 13 bases between them. Germline V lookup: CDR1 SGHRS, CDR2 YFSETQ. The CDR3 has 15 amino acids. Written as DNA, the CDR3 is TGCGCCAGCAGCTTGGACTCAGCGGTCGCCAATGAGCAGTTCTTC. Translated: CASSLDSAVANEQFF.

This clonotype has a count of ten or more. The V call is TRBV20-1, the J call TRBJ2-7, with 12 bases that match TRBD2. The germline CDR1 and CDR2 sequences are DFQATT and SNEGSKA (reference sequence). The ends lost 3 bases at V and 2 bases at J; junction bases unmatched: 5. The CDR3 consists of 15 residues. The CDR3 sequence is CSASRLAGVPYEQYF. The CDR3 DNA reads as TGCAGTGCTAGTCGACTAGCGGGAGTGCCCTACGAGCAGTACTTC.

The chain couples TRBV10-2 to TRBJ2-1, with no clear D. With 4 bases removed from V and 2 bases from J, the gap between germline ends came to 6 bases. Germline assignment: CDR1 WSHSY and CDR2 SAAADI. This CDR3 comprises 13 residues. The CDR3 sequence: CASSVVPYNEQFF. The DNA for the CDR3 is TGCGCCAGCAGTGTAGTTCCCTACAATGAGCAGTTCTTC.

This clonotype showed up many times. The chain links TRBV5-1 to TRBJ2-1, with D perhaps TRBD1 (5 bases). V was shortened by 1 base and J by 8 bases, with 7 bases between the two germline ends. This CDR3 comprises 12 residues. Germline assignment: CDR1 SGHRS and CDR2 YFSETQ. The CDR3: CASSLQGHEQFF. The CDR3 coding sequence is TGCGCCAGCAGCTTGCAGGGCCATGAGCAGTTCTTC.

This clonotype was counted a few times. V usage is TRBV3-1 and J usage is TRBJ2-7, with D possibly TRBD1 on 6 matching bases. The CDR3 is 11 amino acids. Germline V gene lookup returns CDR1 LGHDT and CDR2 YNNKEL (reference sequence). V was pared by 8 bases and J by 6 bases, with 11 bases between. In DNA, the CDR3 is TGTGCCAGCGGGGCAGGGGTCGAGCAGTACTTC. It translates to CASGAGVEQYF.

J is TRBJ2-3 and V is TRBV28; TRBD2 agrees at 7 bases. After removal of 4 bases from V and 2 bases from J, the junction contained 6 bases not matched to a gene. Germline V gene sequence: CDR1 MDHEN, CDR2 SYDVKM. This CDR3 has 15 amino acids. CDR3 in DNA: TGTGCCAGCAGTTCGGTAAGCGGGATCACAGATACGCAGTATTTT. Protein sequence: CASSSVSGITDTQYF.

This clonotype was observed at least ten times. The chain carries TRBV7-8 and TRBJ1-1; the D gene is possibly TRBD1 (5 bases). Trimming took 2 bases from V and 1 from J, leaving 5 bases between them. Germline V gene sequence: CDR1 SGHVS, CDR2 FQNEAQ. The CDR3 totals 13 residues. CDR3 sequence (DNA): TGTGCCAGCAGCTTAAGGGGGAACACTGAAGCTTTCTTT. Amino acids: CASSLRGNTEAFF.

The V gene is TRBV19, the J gene TRBJ1-1, with D tentatively TRBD1 (6 bases). Trimming stripped 6 bases from V and 7 bases from J, with 18 bases between. The CDR3 spans 14 residues. Germline lookup yields CDR1 LNHDA and CDR2 SQIVND (reference sequence). Written as DNA, the CDR3 is TGTGCCAGTAGATTCTCAGGGGAGTCCCTTGAAGCTTTCTTT. Residues: CASRFSGESLEAFF.

J is TRBJ1-4 and V is TRBV5-4; the match to TRBD1 covers 7 bases. Germline assignment: CDR1 SGHNT and CDR2 YYREEE (reference sequence). This CDR3 region has 15 residues. Losses at the gene ends were 4 bases for V and 4 bases for J; bases not matched to a gene: 7. In DNA form, the CDR3 reads TGTGCCAGCAGCACCAAGACAGGGAGTAATGAAAAACTGTTTTTT. Residues: CASSTKTGSNEKLFF.

The chain combines TRBV29-1 with TRBJ1-1; 8 bases map to TRBD1. Trimming cost V 3 bases and J 2 bases; bases outside gene matches: 5. Germline CDR1 reads SQVTM; CDR2 reads ANQGSEA. This CDR3 has 14 amino acids. The CDR3 DNA follows: TGCAGCGTTGACCGGACAGGGAGAAACACTGAAGCTTTCTTT. It encodes CSVDRTGRNTEAFF.

This clonotype was detected only a few times. CDR3: CSASGKGGRRGGEETQYF. CDR3 sequence (DNA): TGCAGTGCTAGTGGGAAGGGCGGGAGGAGAGGGGGAGAAGAGACCCAGTACTTC. This sequence joins TRBV20-1 and TRBJ2-5; 8 nucleotides align to TRBD2. The ends lost 3 bases at V and 3 bases at J; junction bases unmatched: 18. The CDR3 extends over 18 amino acids. Per germline, CDR1 DFQATT and CDR2 SNEGSKA (reference sequence).

This clonotype was recorded a few times. The chain is built from TRBV20-1 and TRBJ2-1, with a weak D call TRBD1 (5 bases). The CDR3 sequence is 12 residues long. Germline assignment: CDR1 DFQATT and CDR2 SNEGSKA (reference sequence). CDR3 in amino acids: CRVSGTYNEQFF. The CDR3 nucleotides are TGCAGGGTTTCAGGGACCTACAATGAGCAGTTCTTC.

This clonotype was observed a handful of times. The chain has TRBV3-1 and TRBJ2-5; either TRBD1 or TRBD2 may fit D (7 bases each). V was trimmed by 2 bases and J by 4 bases, leaving 14 bases between them. The CDR3 is made up of 15 amino acids. CDR1 is LGHDT, CDR2 YNNKEL, per germline (reference sequence). CDR3 nucleotides: TGTGCCAGCAGCCAAAACAGGGGAGGGAGAGAGACCCAGTACTTC. Translated: CASSQNRGGRETQYF.

The chain couples TRBV27 to TRBJ2-7; no definite D call. The V gene lost 7 bases and the J gene lost 5 bases, with 21 bases spanning the gap. The germline CDR1 and CDR2 sequences are MNHEY and SMNVEV (reference sequence). The CDR3 extends over 15 amino acids. CDR3 DNA sequence: TGTGCCAGCAAACCTCCCTGGGCAGGCTACCACGAGCAGTACTTC. This translates into CASKPPWAGYHEQYF.

At least ten counts were recorded for this clonotype. V and J are TRBV7-2 and TRBJ2-7; D might be TRBD1 (6 bases). Between the trimmed V and J ends, which lost 0 bases and 2 bases, there was a span of 14 bases. Looked up from germline, CDR1 is SGHTA and CDR2 is FQGNSA. This CDR3 has 16 amino acids. The CDR3 protein is CASSLARTAGPYEQYF. The CDR3 DNA reads TGTGCCAGCAGCTTAGCCCGGACAGCTGGACCCTACGAGCAGTACTTC. The variable domain in full, with the rest retrieved from reference TRBV7-2 and TRBJ2-7, is GAGVSQSPSNKVTEKGKDVELRCDPISGHTALYWYRQSLGQGLEFLIYFQGNSAPDKSGLPSDRFSAERTGGSVSTLTIQRTQQEDSAVYLCASSLARTAGPYEQYFGPGTRLTVT.

The chain employs TRBV4-3 and TRBJ2-3; D gene ambiguous. CDR1 is LGHNA, CDR2 YSLEER, per germline. CDR3 length equals 15 residues. V lost 0 bases, J lost 0 bases, and 7 bases lay in between. The CDR3 reads CASSQDWPSTDTQYF. For the CDR3, the DNA is TGCGCCAGCAGCCAAGACTGGCCAAGCACAGATACGCAGTATTTT.

This rearrangement joins TRBV29-1 to TRBJ2-3, with a tentative D call TRBD1 (5 bases). Trimming pared 4 bases from V and 3 bases from J, leaving 14 bases between. The V gene's germline CDR1 is SQVTM and CDR2 ANQGSEA. CDR3 length: 14 amino acids. Here the CDR3 reads CSVGAQGRTDTQYF. CDR3 nucleotide sequence: TGCAGCGTTGGAGCCCAGGGAAGGACAGATACGCAGTATTTT.